This entry features one T cell receptor (beta chain) sequence. It has no known antigen specificity. One end of the junction does not line up with germline, which may come from a read error. RNA was isolated from bulk, unsorted tissue, and RNA quality was assessed with a NanoDrop ND-1000 and an Agilent 2100. Distant non-tumor tissue taken more than 3 cm from the tumor edge was used as the normal lung sample. The donors were newly diagnosed lung cancer patients admitted for thoracic surgery in China from August to November 2014 who had not received prior chemotherapy. Patients with previous radiotherapy or chemotherapy, or with another concurrent cancer, were excluded from the study. Pieces of surgical tissue measuring 1-2 cm3 were kept in RNAlater solution and held at -80 degrees C until needed. Counted from cysteine to phenylalanine, this CDR3 has 15 amino acids. The entry retains the CDR3 DNA only, 45 bases that are in frame from base 1. The CDR1 and CDR2 encoded by the germline V gene (reference sequence) are DFQATT and SNEGSKA.

The data stem from a study of tumor and adjacent non-tumor tissue in lung cancer (dated by TCRdb to the late 2010s). Context from the whole study: Patients with adenocarcinoma (roughly 12), squamous cell carcinoma (2) and small cell lung cancer (1) were included in the cohort. The roughly 15 enrolled patients, of whom some 10 were men and 5 were women, were aged roughly 31 to 85 years and were diagnosed with TNM stage I to III disease. Sequencing generated a total of about 130,000,000 productive TCRbeta reads, averaging roughly 4.3 million reads per sample. The study compared bulk TCRbeta repertoires between lung tumor tissue and matched distant non-tumor lung tissue from about 14 lung cancer patients. TCRbeta CDR3 sequencing was performed on thirty paired specimens, with one tumor sample and one normal lung sample collected per patient. General study outcomes and caveats: TCR diversity was significantly higher in younger patients, and higher tumor TCR diversity was associated with shorter overall and disease-free survival. Only roughly 15 patients were in the cohort, and the authors stated that larger samples and more detailed clinical data are needed. Peripheral blood was not sequenced, so blood TCRbeta repertoires were not examined in the lung cancer patients of the study. Tumor tissue showed significantly higher TCR diversity (inverse Simpson) than normal lung tissue, at around 450 vs 150 (P = 0.0075, Mann-Whitney U test). The sequencing platform is not named in the methods, and unique molecular identifiers are not mentioned. The top 100 clones accounted for a significantly larger cumulative portion of the repertoire in normal lung than in tumor tissue.

The library came from multiplex PCR. The sequencer was an Illumina HiSeq 2500. TCRbeta libraries were constructed through three rounds of nested PCR with primers (Table S4) according to protocols adapted from ARM-PCR. Before sequencing, PCR products in the 200-500 bp range were cut out of the gel and cleaned up using the QIAquick gel extraction kit. In the authors' own workflow: Reads were cleaned using Trimmomatic, were merged into complete CDR3 sequences using FLASH, and were assigned to V(D)J germline segments using MiTCR. Clonal diversity was computed as the inverse Simpson's index with VDJtools. In-frame sequences lacking a premature stop codon were counted as productive reads. TCRdb passed the public sequencing reads through fastp at Q25 and MiXCR, retaining productive beta sequences. Rows are unified per CDR3 protein, each entry keeping the most common DNA and genes. The V and J calls and clone size are TCRdb's, not the authors'. The sample table contains some 97,000 distinct CDR3 sequences; only one count was recorded for roughly 60% of them. Roughly 18% of the sample is held by the ten biggest clonotypes.

The sequence joins TRBV20-1 to TRBJ2-7; the D assignment is uncertain and may be TRBD1 or TRBD2, with 6 bases supporting each. This receptor was identified in a man aged 25-45 years with non-small cell lung cancer. Material for sequencing was distant non-tumor lung tissue. The CDR3 reads CSAGRWDKGRDEQYF. At the DNA level, the sequence is TGCAGTGCTGGTAGGTGGGACAAGGGGCGGGACGAGCAATACTTC.